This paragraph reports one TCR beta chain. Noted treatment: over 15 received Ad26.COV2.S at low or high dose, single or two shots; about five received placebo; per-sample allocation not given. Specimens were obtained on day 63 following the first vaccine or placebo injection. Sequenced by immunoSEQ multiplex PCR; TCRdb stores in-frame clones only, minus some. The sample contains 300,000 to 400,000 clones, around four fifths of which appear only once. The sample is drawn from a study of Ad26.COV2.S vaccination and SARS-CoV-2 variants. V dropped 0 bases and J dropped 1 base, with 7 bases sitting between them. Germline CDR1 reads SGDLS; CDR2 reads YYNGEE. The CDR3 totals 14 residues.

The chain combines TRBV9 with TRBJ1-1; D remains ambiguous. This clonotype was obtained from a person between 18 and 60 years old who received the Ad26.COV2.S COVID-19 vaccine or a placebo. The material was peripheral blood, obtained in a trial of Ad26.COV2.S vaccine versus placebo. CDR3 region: CASSVVYTNTEAFF. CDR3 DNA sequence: TGTGCCAGCAGCGTAGTATACACGAACACTGAAGCTTTCTTT.